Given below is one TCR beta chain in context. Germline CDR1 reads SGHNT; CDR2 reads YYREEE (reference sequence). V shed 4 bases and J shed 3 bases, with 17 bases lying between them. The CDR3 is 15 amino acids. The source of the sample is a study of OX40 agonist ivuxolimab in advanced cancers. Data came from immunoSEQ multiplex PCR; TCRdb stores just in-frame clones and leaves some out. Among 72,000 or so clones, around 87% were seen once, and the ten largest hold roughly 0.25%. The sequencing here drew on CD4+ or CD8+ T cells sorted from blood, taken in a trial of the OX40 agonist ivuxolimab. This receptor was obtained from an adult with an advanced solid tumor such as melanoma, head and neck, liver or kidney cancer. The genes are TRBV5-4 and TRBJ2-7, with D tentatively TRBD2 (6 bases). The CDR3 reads CASSQGSGVLYEQYF. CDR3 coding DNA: TGTGCCAGCAGCCAAGGTAGCGGAGTTCTCTACGAGCAGTACTTC. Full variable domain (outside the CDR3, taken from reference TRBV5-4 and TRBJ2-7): ETGVTQSPTHLIKTRGQQVTLRCSSQSGHNTVSWYQQALGQGPQFIFQYYREEENGRGNFPPRFSGLQFPNYSSELNVNALELDDSALYLCASSQGSGVLYEQYFGPGTRLTVT.